This paragraph covers one T cell receptor (beta chain) sequence. Which antigen it targets is not known. No base quality information exists; no much larger clone differs at one position. This entry belongs to a study of Graves' ophthalmopathy and Graves' hyperthyroidism (dated by TCRdb to 2017 to 2018). In terms of the full investigation: Peripheral blood was collected at initial diagnosis, prior to any treatment. The study used signatures of the TCR beta repertoire to tell Graves' ophthalmopathy apart from Graves' hyperthyroidism and to predict which patients would progress to ophthalmopathy. In total, around 130 blood samples were TCR-sequenced: 40 to 45 ophthalmopathy, 80 or so hyperthyroidism and roughly 17 hyperthyroidism-to-ophthalmopathy patients. To explore V-J signatures distinguishing ophthalmopathy from hyperthyroidism, a discovery set of more than 95 patients (roughly 42 ophthalmopathy, 55 to 60 stable hyperthyroidism) was enrolled. The independent validation cohort included 18 hyperthyroidism patients plus 17 patients who later progressed from hyperthyroidism to ophthalmopathy. In over 5 hyperthyroidism patients, the T-cell repertoires found in thyroid tissue were compared with those found in blood. Following sampling, methimazole starting at 30 mg daily was administered to hyperthyroidism patients, and high-dose intravenous methylprednisolone was administered to ophthalmopathy patients. Broad study findings and their caveats: Most expanded thyroid clonotypes with a frequency above 0.001 also appeared in blood, which suggests that blood repertoires may reflect the immune response in the thyroid. In validation, the model predicted ophthalmopathy progression with about 71% sensitivity and less than 80% specificity; roughly 11 predicted patients were CT-confirmed with GO in a median of approximately 6.5 months. The 13-signature model separated ophthalmopathy from stable hyperthyroidism with approximately 90% sensitivity and roughly 84% specificity in cross-validation, and 80%/75% in the test set. Sample size was not statistically predetermined, and group allocation was not concealed from the investigators.

For repertoire sequencing, TCR beta CDR3 regions were amplified from RNA transcripts. HTBI primers and the Qiagen OneStep RT-PCR kit were used in a first-round RT-PCR, which was followed by a second-round multiplex PCR, size selection and purification. Libraries were sequenced paired-end with 100 bp reads on an Illumina HiSeq2000. The authors' pipeline ran thus. SOAPnuke was used to process the reads, throwing out any read that had adapters, had uncalled bases, had a mean Phred below 15, or lacked an exact constant-primer or identifier match. COPE v1.2.5 was used to merge high-quality paired reads. Each unique nucleotide sequence was treated as a clonotype, and MiTCR v1.1 was used to align the clonotypes to the IMGT TRB V, D and J references. Analysis was restricted to V-J combinations with a frequency above 0.0001, which covered 99.2% of repertoires. For each V-J combination, a TCR clonal expansion and chaos score was defined as F50 clonal expansion divided by the chaos observed in the TCRdist matrix. Features were reduced by Welch's t-statistics and random forest to approximately 12 V-J combinations, which fed a naive Bayes classifier. The similarity between thyroid and blood repertoires was quantified using the Morisita-Horn index. In-frame beta chains were kept once TCRdb had trimmed the public reads at Q25 with fastp and called clones with MiXCR. Every CDR3 protein is listed once, alongside the most common genes and DNA of its rows. The authors' filters were not applied to this entry. The sample profile shows about 740,000 distinct CDR3 sequences; 35% to 50% of them were found once. The top ten clonotypes cover about 40% of the sample.

The ophthalmopathy patients had moderately to severely active disease, with a Clinical Activity Score of 3 or higher, a NOSPECS grade of 4 or higher, and a disease duration of less than 3 months. Patients with other autoimmune diseases, uncontrolled infections, pregnancy or lactation were excluded. Diagnosis was based on clinical symptoms, serum thyroxine, TRAb, thyroid ultrasound and orbital computed tomography. Ficoll-Paque density gradient centrifugation was used to isolate PBMCs from under 11 ml of fresh peripheral blood. Total RNA was extracted with Trizol reagent and quality-checked on an Agilent 2100 Bioanalyzer. The CDR3 spans 16 residues, from the cysteine through the phenylalanine. Only the CDR3 portion is preserved as DNA: 48 bases, with reading frame beginning at the first base. The trim is 4 bases for V and 0 bases for J, with a gap of 16 bases between the germline ends. CDR1 and CDR2, looked up from the germline V gene (reference sequence), are SEHNR and FQNEAQ.

The chain links TRBV7-9 with TRBJ2-7; perhaps TRBD1 is the D gene, with 6 bases matching. This clonotype was sampled from an adult man with Graves' ophthalmopathy. Input material: peripheral blood. CDR3 reads: CASSSSGTHNSYEQYF. In nucleotides, the sequence is TGTGCCAGCAGCTCCTCCGGGACACACAACTCCTACGAGCAGTACTTC.